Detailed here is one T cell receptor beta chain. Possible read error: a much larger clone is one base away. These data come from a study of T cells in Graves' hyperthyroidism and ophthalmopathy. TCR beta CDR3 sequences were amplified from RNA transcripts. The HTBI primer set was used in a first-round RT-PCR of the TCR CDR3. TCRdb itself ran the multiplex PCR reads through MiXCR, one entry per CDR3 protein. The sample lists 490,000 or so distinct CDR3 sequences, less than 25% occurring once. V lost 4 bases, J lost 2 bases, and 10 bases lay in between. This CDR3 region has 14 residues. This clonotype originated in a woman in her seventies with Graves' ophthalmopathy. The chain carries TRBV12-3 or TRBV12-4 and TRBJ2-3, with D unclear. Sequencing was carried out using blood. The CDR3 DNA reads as TGTGCCAGCAGTTCTGCCCTGCCCACAGATACGCAGTATTTT. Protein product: CASSSALPTDTQYF.